One and the same sample provided the 14 T cell receptor beta chains below, sequenced in a study of vaccination effects on CD4 cells after COVID-19 (dated by TCRdb to the early 2020s). The receptor library was made with the immunoSEQ multiplex PCR assay. Imported from immuneACCESS, the table was reduced by TCRdb to in-frame sequences with V and J called. These copies leave out some clones; in studies compared against another copy, an unresolved V gene accounts for under half, and the cause of the remainder is not known. The sample has about 45,000 clones on record, around 66% of them singletons. Jointly, the top ten make up more than 30% of the sample. In the ViraFEST assay, PBMC were stimulated with viral peptide pools, and TCR sequencing was then used to find antigen-specific CD4+ T cell clonotypes based on their expansion. After less than 13 days of culture, CD4+ T cells were isolated with the EasySep CD4+ T cell isolation kit. PCR-confirmed SARS-CoV-2 infection had occurred in convalescent patients between March and December 2020, before the Alpha, Beta and Delta variants emerged in the United States.

These receptors' antigens are unknown. The specimen comprised CD4+ T cells from PBMCs cultured with a peptide pool, sampled before COVID-19 vaccination. All receptors derive from a human donor who had a prior SARS-CoV-2 infection.

The chain links TRBV4-1 to TRBJ2-5; D is tentatively TRBD1 or TRBD2 (5 bases each). Trimming took off 1 base at V and 6 bases at J, with 9 bases between the two ends. CDR3 length: 13 residues. The germline gives CDR1 MGHRA, CDR2 YSYEKL. The CDR3 DNA is TGCGCCAGCAGCCAAGGGGACGGCAAGACCCAGTACTTC. It encodes CASSQGDGKTQYF.

This rearrangement joins TRBV6-2 or TRBV6-3 to TRBJ1-2, with D uncertain. The CDR3 contains 13 residues. Looked up from germline, CDR1 is MNHEY and CDR2 is SVGEGT. The V end was cut by 2 bases, the J end by 0 bases, with 4 bases between. CDR3 in DNA: TGTGCCAGCAGTTACGCGGCTAACTATGGCTACACCTTC. Translation gives CASSYAANYGYTF.

This chain connects TRBV5-6 to TRBJ2-3; 14 bases fit TRBD2. The CDR3 length is 15 residues. V gave up 3 bases and J gave up 6 bases; unmatched junction bases: 3. Per germline, CDR1 SGHDT and CDR2 YYEEEE. CDR3 sequence: CASSWGLAGVDTQYF. CDR3 DNA: TGTGCCAGCAGCTGGGGACTAGCGGGAGTTGATACGCAGTATTTT.

This chain links TRBV7-6 with TRBJ1-6; D uncertain. The CDR3 contains 16 residues. Per germline, CDR1 SGHVS and CDR2 FNYEAQ. The V end lost 3 bases, the J end lost 0 bases, and 9 bases lay between the germline ends. DNA for the CDR3: TGTGCCAGCAGCTTCCGATTGGACTCCTATAATTCACCCCTCCACTTT. Its translation: CASSFRLDSYNSPLHF.

This clone was picked up a small number of times. V is TRBV6-2 or TRBV6-3 and J is TRBJ1-1; D perhaps matches TRBD1 (6 bases). Germline-derived CDR1 and CDR2 are MNHEY and SVGEGT. CDR3 size: 16 residues. Deletions cut 0 bases from V and 2 bases from J, with 13 bases between. CDR3 in DNA: TGTGCCAGCAGTTACTCGGCGGGACAATACAACACTGAAGCTTTCTTT. Translation: CASSYSAGQYNTEAFF.

A few counts support this clone. The rearrangement links TRBV10-3 to TRBJ2-7; 13 bases are shared with TRBD2. Germline CDR1 reads ENHRY; CDR2 reads SYGVKD. The CDR3 totals 15 residues. J lost 3 bases, V lost 6 bases, and 5 bases had no gene match. The CDR3 reads CAIRGTSGAVYEQYF. CDR3 coding DNA: TGTGCCATCAGGGGGACTAGCGGGGCGGTCTACGAGCAGTACTTC.

The J gene is TRBJ2-2, the V gene TRBV18, with a possible D match to TRBD2 (5 bases). V lost 1 base and J 5 bases, leaving 8 bases between the germline ends. Germline values: CDR1 KGHSH, CDR2 LQKENI. The CDR3 sequence is 14 residues long. The CDR3, as DNA: TGTGCCAGCTCACCACTTGGGGAGACCGGGGAGCTGTTTTTT. This codes for CASSPLGETGELFF. The full variable domain, its missing parts supplied by reference TRBV18 and TRBJ2-2, is NAGVMQNPRHLVRRRGQEARLRCSPMKGHSHVYWYRQLPEEGLKFMVYLQKENIIDESGMPKERFSAEFPKEGPSILRIQQVVRGDSAAYFCASSPLGETGELFFGEGSRLTVL.

This chain joins TRBV2 and TRBJ2-1; the match to TRBD2 covers 8 bases. This CDR3 has 14 amino acids. V gave up 7 bases and J gave up 8 bases; unmatched junction bases: 10. Germline loops: CDR1 SNHLY, CDR2 FYNNEI. The CDR3 DNA is TGTGCCAGCAACCCCTCGACTAGCGATCATGAGCAGTTCTTC. This translates into CASNPSTSDHEQFF. Full variable domain (rest looked up from reference TRBV2 and TRBJ2-1): EPEVTQTPSHQVTQMGQEVILRCVPISNHLYFYWYRQILGQKVEFLVSFYNNEISEKSEIFDDQFSVERPDGSNFTLKIRSTKLEDSAMYFCASNPSTSDHEQFFGPGTRLTVL.

This clone was detected a few times. The chain has TRBV28 and TRBJ1-5; no reliable D call. CDR3 length equals 12 residues. V lost 8 bases and J lost 4, with 9 bases in between. Germline V gene sequence: CDR1 MDHEN, CDR2 SYDVKM. CDR3 in amino acids: CASAMGNQPQHF. The DNA for the CDR3 is TGTGCCAGCGCTATGGGGAATCAGCCCCAGCATTTT.

V is TRBV27 and J is TRBJ2-1, with TRBD2 identical over 16 bases. The CDR3 extends over 18 amino acids. Germline V gene data show CDR1 as MNHEY and CDR2 as SMNVEV (reference sequence). V dropped 3 bases and J dropped 10; count of bases not matched to a gene: 12. CDR3 DNA sequence: TGTGCCAGCAGTTTCCAGGGACTAGCGGGAGGGCCGAGAGGGGAGCAGTTCTTC. This codes for CASSFQGLAGGPRGEQFF.

The J gene is TRBJ2-5, the V gene TRBV5-4, with 8 bases matching TRBD2. Germline assignment: CDR1 SGHNT and CDR2 YYREEE (reference sequence). The CDR3 is made up of 12 amino acids. Trimming cost V 1 base and J 12 bases; bases outside gene matches: 5. The CDR3 bases are TGTGCCAGCAGCTTGAATAGCGGGAAAGAGTACTTC. Its protein is CASSLNSGKEYF. Drawing the rest from reference TRBV5-4 and TRBJ2-5, the complete variable domain is ETGVTQSPTHLIKTRGQQVTLRCSSQSGHNTVSWYQQALGQGPQFIFQYYREEENGRGNFPPRFSGLQFPNYSSELNVNALELDDSALYLCASSLNSGKEYFGPGTRLLVL.

The chain employs TRBV29-1 and TRBJ1-1; D unresolved. V lost 7 bases to trimming and J lost 0 bases, with 3 bases between them. This CDR3 has 10 residues. The germline gives CDR1 SQVTM, CDR2 ANQGSEA. For the CDR3, the DNA is TGCAGCGCTCTGAACACTGAAGCTTTCTTT. This sequence encodes CSALNTEAFF.

V gene TRBV13 combines with J gene TRBJ1-2; the D gene is possibly TRBD1 (6 bases). Germline CDR1 reads PRHDT; CDR2 reads FYEKMQ (reference sequence). This CDR3 is built from 14 residues. The V end was cut by 2 bases, the J end by 4 bases, with 11 bases between. In nucleotides, the CDR3 is TGTGCCAGCAGCTTAATGGGACATGGCTATGGCTACACCTTC. Protein product: CASSLMGHGYGYTF. The full variable domain, rest sourced from reference TRBV13 and TRBJ1-2, is AAGVIQSPRHLIKEKRETATLKCYPIPRHDTVYWYQQGPGQDPQFLISFYEKMQSDKGSIPDRFSAQQFSDYHSELNMSSLELGDSALYFCASSLMGHGYGYTFGSGTRLTVV.

This sequence joins TRBV9 and TRBJ2-1; 11 bases map to TRBD2. The CDR3 runs 14 residues. Germline assignment: CDR1 SGDLS and CDR2 YYNGEE. V shed 4 bases, J shed 7 bases, and the junction held 4 bases outside the gene matches. The CDR3 sequence is CASSRLAGRNEQFF. The DNA of the CDR3 is TGTGCCAGCAGCAGACTAGCGGGGAGGAATGAGCAGTTCTTC. Full variable domain (remainder filled in from reference TRBV9 and TRBJ2-1): DSGVTQTPKHLITATGQRVTLRCSPRSGDLSVYWYQQSLDQGLQFLIQYYNGEERAKGNILERFSAQQFPDLHSELNLSSLELGDSALYFCASSRLAGRNEQFFGPGTRLTVL.